This T cell receptor (beta chain) is from a study of T cell changes during pregnancy in multiple sclerosis (dated by TCRdb to between 2018 and 2021). A note on the overall study: The study examined how the T cell repertoire changed over the course of pregnancy in women with multiple sclerosis.

Regarding this clone: There is no known antigen for this receptor. No base qualities exist here, and no much larger clone lies one base off it.

The library relied on the immunoSEQ multiplex PCR assay. TCRdb holds this immuneACCESS table with in-frame rearrangements only. Some clones are missing; in checked studies, unresolved V genes explain under half, and the rest has no known cause. Here the sample has about 68,000 clones; 75% to 95% occur a single time. Roughly 0.8% of the sample lies in the top ten. CDR1 and CDR2, looked up from the germline V gene (reference sequence), are MNHEY and SMNVEV. Deletion took 5 bases off V and 4 bases off J, with a span of 17 bases between the germline ends. Reading from cysteine to phenylalanine, the CDR3 counts 15 amino acids. Kept here is only the CDR3 DNA, which spans 45 bases and is read in frame from base 1.

Rearrangement joined TRBV27 to TRBJ1-2; the D gene is perhaps TRBD1, on 6 matching bases. This material consisted of peripheral blood, taken in the second trimester of pregnancy. The clonotype originates from a female donor with multiple sclerosis, enrolled in a pregnancy study. The CDR3 protein: CASSPQGAFGYGYTF. Read as DNA, the sequence is TGTGCCAGCAGTCCACAGGGAGCATTTGGCTATGGCTACACCTTC.